Shown below are 13 T cell receptor beta chains from a single sample sequenced in a study of blood T cell repertoires in COVID-19. The table came from immunoSEQ multiplex PCR; TCRdb's copy has only in-frame clones and leaves some out. The repertoire holds approximately 170,000 clones, with around 80% as singletons. The sample comprised peripheral blood. These receptors were taken from a woman over 75 with acute or convalescent COVID-19.

The chain joins TRBV7-9 to TRBJ2-3; perhaps TRBD2 as D (5 bases). Germline loops: CDR1 SEHNR, CDR2 FQNEAQ (reference sequence). The ends were cut back, 8 bases at V and 2 bases at J, with 17 bases in the middle. This CDR3 spans 15 amino acids. The CDR3 DNA sequence: TGTGCCAGCGGGATGGTATCGGAGGCCACAGATACGCAGTATTTT. Translated: CASGMVSEATDTQYF.

The chain has TRBV10-1 and TRBJ1-3; a possible D gene is TRBD1 (5 bases). The V end lost 6 bases, the J end lost 4 bases, and 16 bases lay between the germline ends. The CDR3 loop spans 15 amino acids. Germline CDR1 reads WNHNN; CDR2 reads SYGVQD (reference sequence). Here the CDR3 reads CASSPGGVKGNTIYF. The DNA of the CDR3 is TGCGCCAGCAGCCCCGGGGGGGTGAAAGGAAACACCATATATTTT.

The J gene is TRBJ1-5, the V gene TRBV15; D ambiguous. The V and J ends lost 1 base and 2 bases respectively, with 12 bases between them. Germline V gene data show CDR1 as LNHNV and CDR2 as YYDKDF (reference sequence). This CDR3 region has 16 residues. The CDR3 sequence: CATSRVIGIGNQPQHF. CDR3 coding DNA: TGTGCCACCAGCAGAGTGATCGGGATCGGCAATCAGCCCCAGCATTTT.

This chain uses TRBV18 with TRBJ2-4; tentative D call: TRBD1 (6 bases). Between the trimmed V and J ends, which lost 2 bases and 0 bases, there was a span of 14 bases. The CDR3 has 17 amino acids. Germline assignment: CDR1 KGHSH and CDR2 LQKENI. CDR3 sequence reads: CASSPIRTDLAKNIQYF. The DNA of the CDR3 is TGTGCCAGCTCACCAATAAGGACAGATTTAGCCAAAAACATTCAGTACTTC.

Here the CDR3 reads CASSARLGTSNEQFF. The DNA for the CDR3 is TGTGCCAGCAGCGCCCGATTGGGGACTAGCAATGAGCAGTTCTTC. This rearrangement joins TRBV9 to TRBJ2-1, with TRBD2 matching over 8 bases. J was trimmed by 6 bases and V by 3 bases; bases with no gene match: 8. Germline V gene lookup returns CDR1 SGDLS and CDR2 YYNGEE. The CDR3 contains 15 residues.

V gene TRBV30 combines with J gene TRBJ1-6, with TRBD1 matching 7 bases. Germline CDR1 is GTSNPN and CDR2 is SVGIG (reference sequence). This CDR3 region has 14 residues. J gave up 6 bases and V 1 base, and 3 bases lay outside the gene matches. The CDR3 nucleotides are TGTGCCTGGAGTGCCGGGACAGCTAATTCACCCCTCCACTTT. Translated, it gives CAWSAGTANSPLHF.

CDR3 in DNA: TGTGCCAGCAGCCACAACAGCAGGGGGGTTATGGGAGAGACCCAGTACTTC. It specifies CASSHNSRGVMGETQYF. The rearrangement uses TRBV27 and TRBJ2-5, with D tentatively TRBD1 (7 bases). V was pared by 6 bases and J by 4 bases, with 24 bases between. CDR1 and CDR2 from the germline V gene are MNHEY and SMNVEV (reference sequence). The CDR3 consists of 17 residues.

This clone was picked up one time. The chain couples TRBV19 to TRBJ2-2; the match to TRBD1 covers 7 bases. Trimming took 7 bases from V and 0 from J; bases not matched to a gene: 2. The CDR3 spans 14 residues. Germline V gene data show CDR1 as LNHDA and CDR2 as SQIVND (reference sequence). This CDR3 reads CASKGQPNTGELFF. Written as DNA, the CDR3 is TGTGCCAGTAAGGGACAGCCGAACACCGGGGAGCTGTTTTTT.

The chain combines TRBV18 with TRBJ1-4; D uncertain. The germline gives CDR1 KGHSH, CDR2 LQKENI. V lost 8 bases and J 6 bases, leaving 13 bases between the germline ends. There are 13 residues in the CDR3. The CDR3 DNA is TGTGCCAGCCGCTTCGGGAGTGATGAAAAACTGTTTTTT. It is translated as CASRFGSDEKLFF.

The table lists this clone with a few counts. This chain links TRBV28 with TRBJ1-3; D gene ambiguous. The CDR3 contains 11 residues. Germline CDR1 reads MDHEN; CDR2 reads SYDVKM. With 6 bases removed from V and 4 bases from J, the gap between germline ends came to 4 bases. The CDR3 DNA reads TGTGCCAGCAGCCCGGGAAACACCATATATTTT. Its translation: CASSPGNTIYF. Full variable domain (outside the CDR3, taken from reference TRBV28 and TRBJ1-3): DVKVTQSSRYLVKRTGEKVFLECVQDMDHENMFWYRQDPGLGLRLIYFSYDVKMKEKGDIPEGYSVSREKKERFSLILESASTNQTSMYLCASSPGNTIYFGEGSWLTVV.

V is TRBV11-1 and J is TRBJ2-3; D remains ambiguous. The ends were cut back, 4 bases at V and 5 bases at J, with 4 bases in the middle. The CDR3 sequence is 11 residues long. Germline CDR1 reads SGHAT; CDR2 reads FQDESV (reference sequence). In nucleotides, the CDR3 is TGTGCCAGCAGCTCCGGAGATACGCAGTATTTT. This encodes CASSSGDTQYF. Variable domain in full (rest from reference TRBV11-1 and TRBJ2-3): EAEVAQSPRYKITEKSQAVAFWCDPISGHATLYWYRQILGQGPELLVQFQDESVVDDSQLPKDRFSAERLKGVDSTLKIQPAELGDSAMYLCASSSGDTQYFGPGTRLTVL.

J is TRBJ2-2 and V is TRBV29-1; the match to TRBD1 covers 9 bases. Germline V CDR1 and CDR2: SQVTM, ANQGSEA. Trimming cost V 5 bases and J 6 bases; bases outside gene matches: 4. This CDR3 comprises 13 residues. The CDR3 DNA is TGCAGCGTTCGGACAGGGGAGGCCGGGGAGCTGTTTTTT. This encodes CSVRTGEAGELFF.

V usage is TRBV4-3 and J usage is TRBJ1-3; D is unresolved. This CDR3 has 15 amino acids. The V gene's germline CDR1 is LGHNA and CDR2 YSLEER. V lost 1 base and J 0 bases, leaving 7 bases between the germline ends. In DNA form, the CDR3 reads TGCGCCAGCAGCCAAGCCCGGGACTCTGGAAACACCATATATTTT. Its translation is CASSQARDSGNTIYF.